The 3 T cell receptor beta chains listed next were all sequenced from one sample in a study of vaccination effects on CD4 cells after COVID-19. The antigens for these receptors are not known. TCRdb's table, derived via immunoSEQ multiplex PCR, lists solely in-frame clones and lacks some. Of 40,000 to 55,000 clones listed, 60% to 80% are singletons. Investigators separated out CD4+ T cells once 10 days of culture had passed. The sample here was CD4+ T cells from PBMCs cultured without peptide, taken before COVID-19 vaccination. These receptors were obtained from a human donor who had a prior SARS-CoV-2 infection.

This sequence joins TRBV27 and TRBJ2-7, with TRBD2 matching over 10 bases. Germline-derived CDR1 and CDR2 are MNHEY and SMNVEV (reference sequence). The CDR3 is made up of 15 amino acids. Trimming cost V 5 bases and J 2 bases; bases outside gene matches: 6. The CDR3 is CASSPSGRAPYEQYF. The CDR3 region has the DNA TGTGCCAGCAGTCCGAGCGGGAGGGCACCCTACGAGCAGTACTTC.

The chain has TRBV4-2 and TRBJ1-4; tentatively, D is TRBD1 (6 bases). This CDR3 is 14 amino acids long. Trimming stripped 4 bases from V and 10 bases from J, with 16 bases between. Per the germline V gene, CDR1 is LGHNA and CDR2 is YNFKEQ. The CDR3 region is CASSPIPQGLKLFF. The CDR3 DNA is TGTGCCAGCAGCCCCATCCCACAGGGTTTAAAACTGTTTTTT.

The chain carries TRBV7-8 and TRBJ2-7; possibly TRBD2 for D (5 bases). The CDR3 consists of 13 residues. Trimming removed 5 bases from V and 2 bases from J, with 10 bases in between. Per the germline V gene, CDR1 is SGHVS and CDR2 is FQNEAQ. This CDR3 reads CASSRPGTYEQYF. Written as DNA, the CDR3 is TGTGCCAGCAGCCGCCCGGGAACCTACGAGCAGTACTTC.